This T cell receptor (beta chain) appears in the sequencing data of a study of T cell responses to AZD1222 COVID-19 vaccine. Using immunoSEQ multiplex PCR, the repertoire was profiled, and TCRdb retains in-frame clones only, with some absent. The sample holds about 120,000 clones, roughly 88% seen once. The study, taken as a whole, reports: Spike-specific TCR repertoires showed rising breadth and depth after two AZD1222 doses.

The CDR3 sequence is 15 residues long. The germline V gene has CDR1 SGHRS and CDR2 YFSETQ. Trimming at V came to 1 base and at J to 3 bases, leaving 6 bases not matched to a gene. Comment on this clone: Its antigen remains unidentified.

This TCR came from an adult in good health. The sequences come from peripheral blood, collected on day 0 of MenACWY control vaccination. The chain is built from TRBV5-1 and TRBJ2-5; TRBD1 agrees at 7 bases. The CDR3 reads CASSLRTGVEETQYF. The CDR3 region has the DNA TGCGCCAGCAGCTTGAGGACAGGCGTTGAAGAGACCCAGTACTTC.